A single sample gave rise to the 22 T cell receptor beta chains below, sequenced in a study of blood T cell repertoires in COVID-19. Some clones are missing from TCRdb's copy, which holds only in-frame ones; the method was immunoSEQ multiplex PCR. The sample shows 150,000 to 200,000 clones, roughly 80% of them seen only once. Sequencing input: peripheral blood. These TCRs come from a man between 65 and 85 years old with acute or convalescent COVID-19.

CDR3 DNA: TGTGCCATCAGCCGACAGTTCCAAGAGACCCAGTACTTC. The encoded protein is CAISRQFQETQYF. The chain couples TRBV10-3 to TRBJ2-5, with a weak D call TRBD1 (5 bases). The CDR3 sequence is 13 residues long. CDR1 and CDR2 from the germline V gene are ENHRY and SYGVKD. V dropped 6 bases and J dropped 1 base, with 9 bases sitting between them.

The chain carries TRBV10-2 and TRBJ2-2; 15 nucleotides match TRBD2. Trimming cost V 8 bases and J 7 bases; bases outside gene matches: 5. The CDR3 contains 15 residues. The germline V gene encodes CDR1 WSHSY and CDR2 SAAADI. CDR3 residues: CASGGLAGGNGELFF. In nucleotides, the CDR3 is TGCGCCAGCGGGGGACTAGCGGGAGGAAACGGGGAGCTGTTTTTT.

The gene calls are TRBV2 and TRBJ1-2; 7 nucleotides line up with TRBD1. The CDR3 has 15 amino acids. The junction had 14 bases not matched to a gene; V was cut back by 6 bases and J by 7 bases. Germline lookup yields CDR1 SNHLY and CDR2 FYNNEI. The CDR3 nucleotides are TGTGCCAGCAGGAAACAACAGGGGAGAGTGAGTGGCTACACCTTC. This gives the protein CASRKQQGRVSGYTF. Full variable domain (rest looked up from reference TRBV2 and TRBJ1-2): EPEVTQTPSHQVTQMGQEVILRCVPISNHLYFYWYRQILGQKVEFLVSFYNNEISEKSEIFDDQFSVERPDGSNFTLKIRSTKLEDSAMYFCASRKQQGRVSGYTFGSGTRLTVV.

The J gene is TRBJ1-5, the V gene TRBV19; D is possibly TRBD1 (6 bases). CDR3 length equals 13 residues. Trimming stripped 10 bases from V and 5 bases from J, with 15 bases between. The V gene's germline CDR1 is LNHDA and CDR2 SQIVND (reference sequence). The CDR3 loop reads CAIGGLSYQPQHF. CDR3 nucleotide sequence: TGTGCCATCGGGGGGCTGAGTTATCAGCCCCAGCATTTT.

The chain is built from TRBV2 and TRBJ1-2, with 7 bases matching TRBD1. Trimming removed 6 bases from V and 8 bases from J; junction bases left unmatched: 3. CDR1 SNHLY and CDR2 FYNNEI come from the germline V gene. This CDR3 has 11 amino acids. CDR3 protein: CASRGTEGYTF. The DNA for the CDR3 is TGTGCCAGCAGAGGGACAGAGGGCTACACCTTC.

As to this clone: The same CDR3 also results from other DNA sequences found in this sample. In DNA, the CDR3 is TGTGCCAGCAGTTACCGGCGGGGGACCGGGGCCAACGTCCTGACTTTC. It specifies CASSYRRGTGANVLTF. The chain joins TRBV6-6 to TRBJ2-6; 7 bases line up with TRBD2. Losses at the gene ends were 2 bases for V and 4 bases for J; bases not matched to a gene: 5. The length of the CDR3 is 16 residues. Germline CDR1 is MNHNY and CDR2 is SVGAGI (reference sequence).

As DNA, the CDR3 is TGCGCCAGCAGCACCGACAGGATGAACACTGAAGCTTTCTTT. Encoded protein: CASSTDRMNTEAFF. The rearrangement links TRBV5-1 to TRBJ1-1; a possible D gene is TRBD1 (6 bases). Trimming removed 4 bases from V and 0 bases from J, with 10 bases in between. Germline V gives CDR1 SGHRS, CDR2 YFSETQ. This CDR3 is 14 amino acids long.

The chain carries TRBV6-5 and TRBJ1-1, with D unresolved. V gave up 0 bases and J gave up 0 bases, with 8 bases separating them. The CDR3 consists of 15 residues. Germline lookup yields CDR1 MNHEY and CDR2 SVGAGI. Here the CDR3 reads CASSYSSQMNTEAFF. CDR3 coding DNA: TGTGCCAGCAGTTACTCGTCACAGATGAACACTGAAGCTTTCTTT.

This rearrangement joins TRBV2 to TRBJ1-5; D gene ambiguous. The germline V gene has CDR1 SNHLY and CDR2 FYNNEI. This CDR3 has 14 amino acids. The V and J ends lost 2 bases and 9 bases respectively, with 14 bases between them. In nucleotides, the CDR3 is TGTGCCAGCAGTGAACATGAGGGAGAGGGGCCCCAGCATTTT. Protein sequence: CASSEHEGEGPQHF.

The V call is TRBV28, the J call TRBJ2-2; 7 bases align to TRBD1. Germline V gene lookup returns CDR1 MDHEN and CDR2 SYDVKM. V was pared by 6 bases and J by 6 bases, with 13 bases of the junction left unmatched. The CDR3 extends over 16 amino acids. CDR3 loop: CASRKGQSVGAGELFF. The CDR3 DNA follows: TGTGCCAGCAGAAAGGGACAGTCCGTGGGGGCCGGGGAGCTGTTTTTT.

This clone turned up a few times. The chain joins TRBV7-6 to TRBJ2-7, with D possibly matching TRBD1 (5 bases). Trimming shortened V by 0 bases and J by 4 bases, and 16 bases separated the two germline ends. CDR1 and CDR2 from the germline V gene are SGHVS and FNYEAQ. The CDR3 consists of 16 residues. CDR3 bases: TGTGCCAGCAGCTTAGCGCCCCAGGGTGCGTTATACGAGCAGTACTTC. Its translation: CASSLAPQGALYEQYF.

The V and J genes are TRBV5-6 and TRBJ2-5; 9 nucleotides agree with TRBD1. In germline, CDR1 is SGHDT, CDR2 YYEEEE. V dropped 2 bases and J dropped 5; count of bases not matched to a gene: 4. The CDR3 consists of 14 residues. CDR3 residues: CASSLWTGEETQYF. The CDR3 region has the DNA TGTGCCAGCAGCTTATGGACAGGGGAGGAGACCCAGTACTTC.

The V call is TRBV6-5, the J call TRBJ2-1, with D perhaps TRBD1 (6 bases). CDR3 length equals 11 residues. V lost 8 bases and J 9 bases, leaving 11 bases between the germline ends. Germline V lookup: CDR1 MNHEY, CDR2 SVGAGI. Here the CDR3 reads CASLSQGEQFF. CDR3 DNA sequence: TGTGCCAGCTTATCACAGGGTGAGCAGTTCTTC.

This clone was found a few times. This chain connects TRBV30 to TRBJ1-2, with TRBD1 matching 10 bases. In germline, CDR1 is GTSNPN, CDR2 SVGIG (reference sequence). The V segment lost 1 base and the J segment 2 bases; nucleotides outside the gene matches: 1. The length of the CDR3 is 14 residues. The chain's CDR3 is CAWSGDRGNYGYTF. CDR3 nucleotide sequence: TGTGCCTGGAGTGGGGACAGGGGAAACTATGGCTACACCTTC.

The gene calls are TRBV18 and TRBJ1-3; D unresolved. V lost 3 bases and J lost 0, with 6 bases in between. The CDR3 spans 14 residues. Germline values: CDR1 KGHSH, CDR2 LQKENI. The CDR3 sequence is CASSPADSGNTIYF. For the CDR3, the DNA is TGTGCCAGCTCACCCGCAGACTCTGGAAACACCATATATTTT.

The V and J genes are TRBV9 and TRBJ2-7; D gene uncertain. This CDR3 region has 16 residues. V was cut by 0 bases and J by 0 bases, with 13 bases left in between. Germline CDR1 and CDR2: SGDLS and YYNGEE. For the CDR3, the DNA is TGTGCCAGCAGCGTAGGCTCCACCTCGAGCTCCTACGAGCAGTACTTC. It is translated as CASSVGSTSSSYEQYF.

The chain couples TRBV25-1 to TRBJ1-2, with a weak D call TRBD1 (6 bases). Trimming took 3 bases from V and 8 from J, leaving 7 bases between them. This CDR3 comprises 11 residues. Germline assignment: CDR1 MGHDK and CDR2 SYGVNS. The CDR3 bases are TGTGCCAGCAGTGAGGGACAAGGCTACACCTTC. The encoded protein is CASSEGQGYTF.

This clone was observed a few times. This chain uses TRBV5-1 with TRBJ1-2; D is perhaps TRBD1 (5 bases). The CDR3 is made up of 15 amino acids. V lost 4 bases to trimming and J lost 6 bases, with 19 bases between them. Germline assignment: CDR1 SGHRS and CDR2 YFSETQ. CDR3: CASSPGGVVTDGYTF. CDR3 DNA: TGCGCCAGCAGCCCTGGGGGGGTAGTCACTGATGGCTACACCTTC.

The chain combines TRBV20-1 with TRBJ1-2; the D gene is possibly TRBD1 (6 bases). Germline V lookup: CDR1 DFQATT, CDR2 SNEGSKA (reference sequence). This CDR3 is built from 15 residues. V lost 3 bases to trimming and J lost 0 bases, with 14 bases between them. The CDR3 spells CSASGRGAANYGYTF. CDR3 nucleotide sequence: TGCAGTGCTAGTGGACGGGGGGCTGCTAACTATGGCTACACCTTC.

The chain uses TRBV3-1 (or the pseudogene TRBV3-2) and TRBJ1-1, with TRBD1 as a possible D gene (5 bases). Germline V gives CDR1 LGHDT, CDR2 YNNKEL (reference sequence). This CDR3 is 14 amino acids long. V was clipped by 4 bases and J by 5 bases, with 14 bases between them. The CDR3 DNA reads TGTGCCAGCAGCCTAAAAGCGGAGGGGACTGAAGCTTTCTTT. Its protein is CASSLKAEGTEAFF.

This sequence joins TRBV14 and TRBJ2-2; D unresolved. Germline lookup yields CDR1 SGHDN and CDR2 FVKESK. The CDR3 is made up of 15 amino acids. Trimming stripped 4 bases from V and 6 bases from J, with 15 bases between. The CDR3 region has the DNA TGTGCCAGCAGCCCCTACCCCGAGGTCGCCGGGGAGCTGTTTTTT. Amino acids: CASSPYPEVAGELFF.

The CDR3 is CASSGLAGAITETQYF. CDR3 nucleotide sequence: TGCGCCAGCAGCGGATTAGCGGGAGCGATCACAGAGACCCAGTACTTC. The chain recombines TRBV5-1 with TRBJ2-5; the match to TRBD2 covers 9 bases. CDR1 and CDR2 (germline): SGHRS, YFSETQ. The CDR3 extends over 16 amino acids. V was pared by 4 bases and J by 4 bases, with 11 bases of the junction left unmatched. The full variable domain, with the rest looked up from reference TRBV5-1 and TRBJ2-5, is KAGVTQTPRYLIKTRGQQVTLSCSPISGHRSVSWYQQTPGQGLQFLFEYFSETQRNKGNFPGRFSGRQFSNSRSEMNVSTLELGDSALYLCASSGLAGAITETQYFGPGTRLLVL.